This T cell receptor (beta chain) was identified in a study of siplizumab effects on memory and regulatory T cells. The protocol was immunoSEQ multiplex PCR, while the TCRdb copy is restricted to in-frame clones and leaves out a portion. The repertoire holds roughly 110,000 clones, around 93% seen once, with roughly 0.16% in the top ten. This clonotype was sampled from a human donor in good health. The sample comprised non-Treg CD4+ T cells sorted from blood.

CDR3 DNA sequence: TGTGCCAGCGCTGCCTCCCTGGACTACGAGCAGTACTTC. Protein sequence: CASAASLDYEQYF. The rearrangement uses TRBV6-5 and TRBJ2-7; D remains unclear. The CDR3 consists of 13 residues. V lost 8 bases and J lost 3, with 14 bases in between. The germline V gene has CDR1 MNHEY and CDR2 SVGAGI.